This passage covers 3 T cell receptor beta chains from one sample sequenced in a study of T cells in Graves' hyperthyroidism and ophthalmopathy. RNA transcripts gave rise to amplified TCR beta CDR3 regions. The TCR CDR3 first-round RT-PCR relied on the HTBI primer set. TCRdb reanalysed the multiplex PCR reads using MiXCR and keeps one entry per CDR3 protein. The repertoire consists of around 760,000 distinct CDR3 sequences, with over 35% occurring once and the leading ten covering less than 40%. What was sequenced was blood. Receptors were obtained from a woman aged 35 to 49 with Graves' hyperthyroidism.

This clonotype came up many times. The chain has TRBV6-5 and TRBJ1-2, with a tentative D call TRBD1 (5 bases). Per germline, CDR1 MNHEY and CDR2 SVGAGI. V lost 2 bases and J lost 3, with 13 bases in between. This CDR3 contains 15 residues. Written as DNA, the CDR3 is TGTGCCAGCAGTTACACTTCCAGGGAGGACTATGGCTACACCTTC. It yields the protein CASSYTSREDYGYTF.

V usage is TRBV2 and J usage is TRBJ2-7; possible D gene TRBD1, 6 bases. The V and J ends lost 3 bases and 0 bases respectively, with 21 bases between them. The CDR3 runs 18 residues. Germline CDR1 SNHLY, CDR2 FYNNEI. The CDR3 loop is CASSDSSRRTESSYEQYF. CDR3 in DNA: TGTGCCAGCAGTGATTCCAGCAGGAGGACAGAGAGCTCCTACGAGCAGTACTTC. The whole variable domain, remainder taken from reference TRBV2 and TRBJ2-7, is EPEVTQTPSHQVTQMGQEVILRCVPISNHLYFYWYRQILGQKVEFLVSFYNNEISEKSEIFDDQFSVERPDGSNFTLKIRSTKLEDSAMYFCASSDSSRRTESSYEQYFGPGTRLTVT.

This clonotype came up many times. The gene calls are TRBV10-3 and TRBJ1-1, with D hard to call. Trimming removed 2 bases at V and 0 bases at J, with 7 bases between. Germline V gene data show CDR1 as ENHRY and CDR2 as SYGVKD. The length of the CDR3 is 14 residues. CDR3 nucleotide sequence: TGTGCCATCAGTGAGGGCACGGTGAACACTGAAGCTTTCTTT. This translates into CAISEGTVNTEAFF.